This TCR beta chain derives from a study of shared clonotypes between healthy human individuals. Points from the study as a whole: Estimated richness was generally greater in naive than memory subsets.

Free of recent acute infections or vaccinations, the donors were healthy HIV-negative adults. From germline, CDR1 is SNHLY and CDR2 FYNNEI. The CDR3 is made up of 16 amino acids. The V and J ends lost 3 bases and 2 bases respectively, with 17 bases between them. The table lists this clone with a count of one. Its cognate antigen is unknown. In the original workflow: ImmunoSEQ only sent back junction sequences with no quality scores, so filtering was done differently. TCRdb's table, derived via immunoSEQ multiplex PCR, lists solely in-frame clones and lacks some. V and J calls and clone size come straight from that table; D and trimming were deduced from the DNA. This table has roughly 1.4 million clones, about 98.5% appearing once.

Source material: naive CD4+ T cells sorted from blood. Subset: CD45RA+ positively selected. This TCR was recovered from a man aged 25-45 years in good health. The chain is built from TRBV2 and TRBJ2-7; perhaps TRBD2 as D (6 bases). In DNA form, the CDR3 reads TGTGCCAGCAGTGAGTTATGGGGGGACGATCCCTACGAGCAGTACTTC. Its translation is CASSELWGDDPYEQYF.